The T cell receptor beta chain described here comes from a study of T cells in Graves' hyperthyroidism and ophthalmopathy. TCR beta CDR3 regions were amplified from RNA. First-round RT-PCR with HTBI primers amplified the TCR CDR3 region. TCRdb reanalysed the multiplex PCR reads using MiXCR and keeps one entry per CDR3 protein. The sample consists of about 690,000 distinct CDR3 sequences, about 18% of them appearing once. Broader study findings: In the analysis, a 13 V-J model separated ophthalmopathy from stable hyperthyroidism. Blood also carried most thyroid clonotypes expanded above 0.001.

Trimming removed 6 bases at V and 1 base at J, with 13 bases between. Germline-derived CDR1 and CDR2 are LGHDT and YNNKEL (reference sequence). CDR3 length: 14 amino acids. Over 18 months, lack of ophthalmopathy progression marked Graves' hyperthyroidism as stable. Turning to this clonotype: Its cognate antigen is unknown.

The TCR was taken from a man in his forties or fifties with Graves' hyperthyroidism. Specimen: blood. This chain uses TRBV3-1 with TRBJ2-7; D unresolved. The CDR3 sequence is CASRVSGMSYEQYF. CDR3 in DNA: TGTGCCAGCAGGGTTTCGGGCATGTCCTACGAGCAGTACTTC.